The rows below give T cell receptor beta chains drawn from one sample of a study of OX40 agonist ivuxolimab in advanced cancers. Profiling relied on immunoSEQ multiplex PCR, and the TCRdb table lists in-frame clones only, not all of them. The data hold 74,000 or so clones, with around 85% observed a single time. The sample here was CD4+ or CD8+ T cells sorted from blood, taken in a trial of the OX40 agonist ivuxolimab. These receptor sequences come from an adult with an advanced solid tumor such as melanoma, head and neck, liver or kidney cancer. Both conserved end residues are part of each CDR3. A D gene is named only where the DNA matches it firmly. Size is stated for part of the rows, as once, few or many counts, or as a class when the clone is expanded.

>TRBJ2-1|.|TRBD1|TRBV6-4
TGTGCCAGCAGTGACTCGACAGGGTACAATGAGCAGTTCTTC
CASSDSTGYNEQFF
>TRBJ1-1|.|.|TRBV5-1
TGCGCCAGCAGCCCCGGGGGAGGCACTGAAGCTTTCTTT
CASSPGGGTEAFF
>TRBJ2-7|.|TRBD1|TRBV4-2
TGTGCCAGCAGCCAAGCCGGTGACAGGGCCTACGAGCAGTACTTC
CASSQAGDRAYEQYF
>TRBJ2-5|.|TRBD1|TRBV29-1
TGCAGCGCTGAGGGACAGGGGGAGACCCAGTACTTC
CSAEGQGETQYF
>TRBJ1-2|.|.|TRBV16
TGTGCCAGCACAAGACAGGCCTTCCTCTATGGCTACACCTTC
CASTRQAFLYGYTF
>TRBJ1-1|few|.|TRBV30
TGTGCCTGGATGCGCCCAGGTCTGAACACTGAAGCTTTCTTT
CAWMRPGLNTEAFF
>TRBJ1-1|.|.|TRBV5-1
TGCGCCAGCAGCTTATCAGACCTGAACACTGAAGCTTTCTTT
CASSLSDLNTEAFF
>TRBJ1-2|.|.|TRBV7-2
TGTGCCAGCAGCTTAGCGCGCCGACAGAGTCATGGCTACACCTTC
CASSLARRQSHGYTF
>TRBJ1-1|.|.|TRBV29-1
TGCAGCGTTGTAGCGATTGGGGCGGGCACTGAAGCTTTCTTT
CSVVAIGAGTEAFF
>TRBJ1-1|.|.|TRBV11-3
TGTGCCAGCAGCTTAGTAGGGTCTAACACTGAAGCTTTCTTT
CASSLVGSNTEAFF
>TRBJ1-3|.|.|TRBV30
TGTGCCTGGAGTGGGGAAGGGCAGGGAAGAAACACCATATATTTT
CAWSGEGQGRNTIYF
>TRBJ2-2|.|.|TRBV6-1
TGTGCCAGCAGTGAAAGGGCAGGGGCGAACACCGGGGAGCTGTTTTTT
CASSERAGANTGELFF
>TRBJ2-2|few|.|TRBV6-1
TGTGCCAGCGCCCCCGGGCCGAACACCGGGGAGCTGTTTTTT
CASAPGPNTGELFF
>TRBJ1-1|.|.|TRBV7-2
TGTGCCAGCAGCTCCCAGGAGAACACTGAAGCTTTCTTT
CASSSQENTEAFF
>TRBJ2-7|once|.|TRBV19
TGTGCCAGTAGTGCCCAACCCGGGGTACTATCATGGACCTACGAGCAGTACTTC
CASSAQPGVLSWTYEQYF
>TRBJ1-2|.|TRBD1|TRBV30
TGTGCCTGGGATTATAAACCCCCGGGACAGGGAATCAATGGCTACACCTTC
CAWDYKPPGQGINGYTF
>TRBJ2-7|.|.|TRBV28
TGTGCCAGCAGTTTGGAGAGCACCTACGAGCAGTACTTC
CASSLESTYEQYF
>TRBJ1-4|once|TRBD1|TRBV4-3
TGCGCCAGCAGCCATTCATACAGGGGGGACTGGGAAAAACTGTTTTTT
CASSHSYRGDWEKLFF
>TRBJ2-1|once|.|TRBV9
TGTGCCAGCAGCGTAGGCCGTAACTACAATGAGCAGTTCTTC
CASSVGRNYNEQFF
>TRBJ1-4|.|.|TRBV14
TGTGCCAGCAGCCAAGATTTCGGGGTGCACGGGGAAAAACTGTTTTTT
CASSQDFGVHGEKLFF
>TRBJ1-5|.|.|TRBV28
TGTGCCAGCAGTTTATCTCAGGGGAATCAGCCCCAGCATTTT
CASSLSQGNQPQHF
>TRBJ1-6|few|.|TRBV7-9
TGTGCCAGCAGCTTAGGGACTGGTTCACCCCTCCACTTT
CASSLGTGSPLHF
>TRBJ2-1|.|.|TRBV6-5
TGTGCCAGCAGCCTCGGTCAAAGCGGCAATGAGCAGTTCTTC
CASSLGQSGNEQFF
>TRBJ1-1|.|.|TRBV7-9
TGTGCCAGCAGCTTCGGCTTCATGAACACTGAAGCTTTCTTT
CASSFGFMNTEAFF
>TRBJ2-5|.|TRBD2|TRBV7-3
TGTGCCAGCAGCTTAACGGGGCCGGGGGGAGAGACCCAGTACTTC
CASSLTGPGGETQYF
>TRBJ2-7|.|.|TRBV5-4
TGTGCCAGCAGCTTGCAGGGGCGAGGAGAGCAGTACTTC
CASSLQGRGEQYF
>TRBJ2-1|.|TRBD2|TRBV7-9
TGTGCCAGCAGCCAAAGACTAGCGGGAGCGTCCTACAATGAGCAGTTCTTC
CASSQRLAGASYNEQFF
>TRBJ2-2|.|.|TRBV18
TGTGCCGGCAGCAACGGCCGGGTCTACACCGGGGAGCTGTTTTTT
CAGSNGRVYTGELFF
>TRBJ1-2|.|.|TRBV6-1
TGTGCCAGCATCTCGGGGGGCCAACCTAACTATGGCTACACCTTC
CASISGGQPNYGYTF
>TRBJ2-7|.|.|TRBV15
TGTGCCACCAGTGGCAGGGCTCGCGGAGAGCAGTACTTC
CATSGRARGEQYF
>TRBJ2-5|.|.|TRBV18
TGTGCCAGCTCAGGCGTCAGTCAAGAGACCCAGTACTTC
CASSGVSQETQYF
>TRBJ2-3|.|TRBD2|TRBV4-2
TGTGCCAGCAGCCAAGGACGGGCTAGCGGGAGATTTGATACGCAGTATTTT
CASSQGRASGRFDTQYF
>TRBJ2-6|.|.|TRBV27
TGTGCCAGCAGTTTGAAGGCCTCTGGGGCCAACGTCCTGACTTTC
CASSLKASGANVLTF
>TRBJ1-2|.|.|TRBV5-6
TGTGCCAGCAGCTTCCCAGGGAACTATGGCTACACCTTC
CASSFPGNYGYTF
>TRBJ2-7|.|.|TRBV6-1
TGTGCCAGCAGCTCGGGTGACTACGAGCAGTACTTC
CASSSGDYEQYF
>TRBJ2-7|.|.|TRBV6-1
TGTGCCAGCCGCCCGACGACCTACGAGCAGTACTTC
CASRPTTYEQYF
>TRBJ2-7|.|.|TRBV7-2
TGTGCCAGCAGCTTAGGAACAGGGATTAAAAGTTACTACGAGCAGTACTTC
CASSLGTGIKSYYEQYF
>TRBJ1-1|.|.|TRBV18
TGTGCCAGCTCACCACAGGGCCATACGAACACTGAAGCTTTCTTT
CASSPQGHTNTEAFF
>TRBJ2-5|.|TRBD2|TRBV6-6
TGTGCCAGCAGTCCGGTAGCGGGGGTAGGTGAGACCCAGTACTTC
CASSPVAGVGETQYF
>TRBJ2-1|once|TRBD2|TRBV5-1
TGCGCCAGCAGCTCCCGGACTAGCGGGACCATAGAAATTTACAATGAGCAGTTCTTC
CASSSRTSGTIEIYNEQFF
>TRBJ1-1|.|TRBD1|TRBV2
TGTGCCGGATACAGGGGGTTGAACACTGAAGCTTTCTTT
CAGYRGLNTEAFF
>TRBJ1-1|few|.|TRBV6-5
TGTGCCAGCCGGGGGGCGAGGAACACTGAAGCTTTCTTT
CASRGARNTEAFF
>TRBJ2-5|.|.|TRBV30
TGTGCCTGGAGACAGCTAGGACAGACCCAGTACTTC
CAWRQLGQTQYF
>TRBJ2-5|.|TRBD2|TRBV30
TGTGCCTGGAGTTCCGGGGGGACCCAAGAGACCCAGTACTTC
CAWSSGGTQETQYF